The source of this T cell receptor (beta chain) is a study of shared clonotypes between healthy human individuals. Profiling relied on immunoSEQ multiplex PCR, and the TCRdb table lists in-frame clones only, not all of them. The sample carries 2 million or so clones, 90% to 95% recorded once. V shed 3 bases and J shed 0 bases, with 12 bases lying between them. The germline CDR1 and CDR2 sequences are KGHSH and LQKENI. The CDR3 totals 15 residues. The source is a man younger than 35 in good health. The specimen sequenced was naive CD4+ T cells sorted from blood. The subset: CD45RA+ positively selected. This chain connects TRBV18 to TRBJ2-7, with no clear D. CDR3 coding DNA: TGTGCCAGCTCACCCGGCGGCAGGAGCTCCTACGAGCAGTACTTC. Its protein is CASSPGGRSSYEQYF.